These 10 T cell receptor beta chains originate from one sample sequenced in a study of T cell clonotyping in hematopoietic cell transplantation. TCRdb's table, derived via immunoSEQ multiplex PCR, lists solely in-frame clones and lacks some. The sample yields approximately 2,000 clones, around 79% seen once. The specimen comprised peripheral blood mononuclear cells, sampled 30 days after allogeneic stem cell transplant. These receptors were collected from a male patient in his fifties or sixties who had an allogeneic stem cell transplant from an unrelated donor, so the T cells may come from the graft donor. Some clones in this sample may be carry-over from other donors' samples.

This clone was recorded only once. The genes are TRBV5-8 and TRBJ2-7; the match to TRBD2 covers 15 bases. CDR1 and CDR2 (germline): SGHTS, YDEGEE. The V segment lost 2 bases and the J segment 0 bases; nucleotides outside the gene matches: 3. This CDR3 spans 17 amino acids. CDR3 nucleotide sequence: TGTGCCAGCAGCTTAGGACTAGCGGGAGGGCCCTCCTACGAGCAGTACTTC. Its protein product is CASSLGLAGGPSYEQYF.

The gene calls are TRBV5-6 and TRBJ2-7; D may be TRBD2 (6 bases). CDR1 and CDR2 (germline): SGHDT, YYEEEE. V was trimmed by 0 bases and J by 6 bases, leaving 13 bases between them. There are 14 residues in the CDR3. CDR3 nucleotide sequence: TGTGCCAGCAGCTTGGTCGAGAGGAGGGGCGAGCAGTACTTC. Its protein product is CASSLVERRGEQYF.

This chain links TRBV11-2 with TRBJ1-3; the D is unclear. Germline CDR1 is SGHAT and CDR2 is FQNNGV. Trimming cost V 0 bases and J 4 bases, with 4 bases left between them. The CDR3 loop spans 13 amino acids. The CDR3 coding sequence is TGTGCCAGCAGCTTAGATTTGGGAAACACCATATATTTT. Its translation: CASSLDLGNTIYF.

The J gene is TRBJ2-3, the V gene TRBV11-2; weak D call: TRBD2 (5 bases). There are 13 residues in the CDR3. CDR1 and CDR2 from the germline V gene are SGHAT and FQNNGV. The V and J ends lost 5 bases and 6 bases respectively, with 12 bases between them. This chain's CDR3 is CASSARPGDTQYF. The DNA for the CDR3 is TGTGCCAGCAGCGCACGCCCGGGGGATACGCAGTATTTT.

The gene calls are TRBV7-9 and TRBJ2-1, with D maybe TRBD2 (6 bases). The CDR3 totals 15 residues. V shed 2 bases and J shed 7 bases, with 15 bases lying between them. Germline CDR1 reads SEHNR; CDR2 reads FQNEAQ (reference sequence). The CDR3 region is CASSLSGQGGNEQFF. CDR3 coding DNA: TGTGCCAGCAGCTTAAGTGGGCAGGGAGGTAATGAGCAGTTCTTC.

The chain employs TRBV11-2 and TRBJ2-2; D remains ambiguous. Germline loops: CDR1 SGHAT, CDR2 FQNNGV. This CDR3 spans 13 amino acids. Between the trimmed V and J ends, which lost 4 bases and 2 bases, there was a span of 5 bases. CDR3 bases: TGTGCCAGCAGCTACCTTAACACCGGGGAGCTGTTTTTT. Encoded protein: CASSYLNTGELFF.

This chain connects TRBV2 to TRBJ1-5; possible D gene TRBD1, 6 bases. The CDR3 sequence is 15 residues long. CDR1 and CDR2 from the germline V gene are SNHLY and FYNNEI. With 7 bases removed from V and 2 bases from J, the gap between germline ends came to 15 bases. The CDR3 loop is CASTLGGNRNQPQHF. The CDR3 bases are TGTGCCAGCACCCTAGGGGGGAATCGCAATCAGCCCCAGCATTTT.

The chain recombines TRBV27 with TRBJ2-1; TRBD2 matches 9 bases. This CDR3 comprises 15 residues. The germline CDR1 and CDR2 sequences are MNHEY and SMNVEV (reference sequence). V shed 5 bases and J 7 bases; nucleotides not matched to a gene: 9. The CDR3 loop is CASSLIAGAGNEQFF. Here the CDR3 DNA reads TGTGCCAGCAGTCTCATAGCGGGAGCGGGGAATGAGCAGTTCTTC.

V and J are TRBV10-2 and TRBJ2-1; no clear D gene. The V end was cut by 6 bases, the J end by 9 bases, with 21 bases between. Looked up from germline, CDR1 is WSHSY and CDR2 is SAAADI. The CDR3 extends over 15 amino acids. Here the CDR3 reads CASRFSPWVTGEQFF. The DNA for the CDR3 is TGCGCCAGCAGATTCTCCCCCTGGGTAACGGGTGAGCAGTTCTTC.

The V call is TRBV7-6, the J call TRBJ2-2; no reliable D call. The V gene lost 3 bases and the J gene lost 5 bases, with 10 bases spanning the gap. Germline loops: CDR1 SGHVS, CDR2 FNYEAQ. CDR3 length: 14 residues. The CDR3 DNA follows: TGTGCCAGCAGCTTTGGGGATCGAACCGGGGAGCTGTTTTTT. Translated: CASSFGDRTGELFF.